The 24 T cell receptor beta chains below all came from one sample that was sequenced in a study of read filtering for tumor transcriptome and immune sequencing. This library used around 0.4 ug RNA and molecular barcoded adaptors spanning alpha/delta and beta/gamma chains. TCRdb independently ran MiXCR on the reads; one entry per CDR3 protein. The sample consists of some 140,000 distinct CDR3 sequences, about 12% of them appearing once. Sequencing used a population of CD138-negative cells sorted from bone marrow. These receptors were obtained from a donor aged 40 or older with multiple myeloma.

With respect to this clonotype: One end of the junction does not line up with germline, which may come from a read error. The rearrangement links TRBV12-5 to TRBJ1-6; D not certain. The CDR3 contains 19 residues. From germline, CDR1 is LGHNT and CDR2 FRNRAP. Written as DNA, the CDR3 is TGTGCTAGTGGTTTGGCCCGATCCCGGACTGCAGGATGGGATTCACCCCCCCACTTT. Residues: CASGLARSRTAGWDSPPHF.

The sample holds many counts of this clonotype. The chain recombines TRBV7-9 with TRBJ2-7; 12 bases agree with TRBD2. V was clipped by 5 bases and J by 0 bases; unmatched bases: 5. The CDR3 has 16 residues. In germline, CDR1 is SEHNR, CDR2 FQNEAQ (reference sequence). In nucleotides, the CDR3 is TGTGCCAGCAGCGCGGGACTAGCGGGCCTCTCCTACGAGCAGTACTTC. It yields the protein CASSAGLAGLSYEQYF.

This clonotype occurred a few times. This may stem from a read error, because a much larger clone lies one nucleotide away. This rearrangement joins TRBV29-1 to TRBJ2-5; 7 bases line up with TRBD2. CDR1 is SQVTM and CDR2 is ANQGSEA in the germline V gene. CDR3 length: 12 residues. CDR3 DNA: TGCGGCGGGGAGGGGTACCAAGAGACCCAGTACTTC. Translation gives CGGEGYQETQYF.

At least ten counts were recorded for this clonotype. This CDR3 reads CSVEREAMNTEAFF. In DNA, the CDR3 is TGCAGCGTTGAGAGGGAGGCCATGAACACTGAAGCTTTCTTT. The chain recombines TRBV29-1 with TRBJ1-1; D gene ambiguous. V lost 3 bases and J 0 bases, leaving 11 bases between the germline ends. The CDR3 length is 14 residues. Germline assignment: CDR1 SQVTM and CDR2 ANQGSEA.

This clonotype was found many times. The rearrangement joins TRBV10-3 to TRBJ2-1; D gene ambiguous. The CDR3 contains 13 residues. Trimming removed 7 bases at V and 9 bases at J, with 16 bases between. Germline V gene sequence: CDR1 ENHRY, CDR2 SYGVKD. As DNA, the CDR3 is TGTGCCATCAAGGATTCGGTAAATAGTGAGCAGTTCTTC. Amino acid sequence: CAIKDSVNSEQFF.

This clonotype has a count of ten or more. The chain uses TRBV5-1 and TRBJ2-5; TRBD1 might be the D (5 bases). CDR1 is SGHRS, CDR2 YFSETQ, per germline. Trimming cost V 2 bases and J 5 bases, with 16 bases left between them. This CDR3 is built from 15 residues. CDR3 protein: CASSFMDTQRETQYF. In nucleotides, the CDR3 is TGCGCCAGCAGCTTCATGGACACTCAGAGGGAGACCCAGTACTTC.

This clonotype was found many times. The V and J genes are TRBV20-1 and TRBJ2-1, with D perhaps TRBD2 (6 bases). This CDR3 has 14 amino acids. Germline V gene lookup returns CDR1 DFQATT and CDR2 SNEGSKA (reference sequence). Trimming stripped 5 bases from V and 0 bases from J, with 11 bases between. The CDR3 loop reads CSAPPEGSYNEQFF. The CDR3 bases are TGCAGTGCTCCCCCGGAGGGCTCCTACAATGAGCAGTTCTTC.

The sample holds many counts of this clonotype. The chain carries TRBV6-2 or TRBV6-3 and TRBJ2-1; TRBD2 aligns across 8 bases. After removal of 6 bases from V and 0 bases from J, the junction contained 4 bases not matched to a gene. This CDR3 spans 15 amino acids. Germline-derived CDR1 and CDR2 are MNHEY and SVGEGT. This chain's CDR3 is CASRWTSSSYNEQFF. The CDR3 nucleotides are TGTGCCAGCAGATGGACTAGCAGCTCCTACAATGAGCAGTTCTTC.

In this sample, this clonotype turned up many times. The rearrangement joins TRBV30 to TRBJ2-1; 7 nucleotides match TRBD1. CDR3 length: 13 residues. Trimming removed 2 bases from V and 2 bases from J; junction bases left unmatched: 0. In germline, CDR1 is GTSNPN, CDR2 SVGIG (reference sequence). CDR3 nucleotides: TGTGCCTGGAGTACAGGGGCCTACAATGAGCAGTTCTTC. It yields the protein CAWSTGAYNEQFF.

This clonotype was picked up a small number of times. This chain joins TRBV29-1 and TRBJ2-7; unclear D gene. Germline CDR1 SQVTM, CDR2 ANQGSEA. The CDR3 covers 11 residues. V was cut by 4 bases and J by 4 bases, with 8 bases left in between. CDR3 amino acids: CSVGTEYEQYF. The CDR3 bases are TGCAGCGTTGGGACGGAGTACGAGCAGTACTTC.

This clonotype appeared a single time. This may stem from a read error, because a much larger clone lies one nucleotide away. The CDR3 DNA reads TGCGCCAGCAGCCAAGGACCTAGCGGGACGGCGACAGATCCGCAGTATTTT. Protein: CASSQGPSGTATDPQYF. This rearrangement joins TRBV4-1 to TRBJ2-3; 9 bases line up with TRBD2. This CDR3 has 17 amino acids. Germline V gene data show CDR1 as MGHRA and CDR2 as YSYEKL.

The sample holds many counts of this clonotype. V usage is TRBV20-1 and J usage is TRBJ2-2, with D possibly being TRBD1 (5 bases). CDR3 length: 15 residues. Germline CDR1 and CDR2: DFQATT and SNEGSKA (reference sequence). Deletions cut 1 base from V and 1 base from J, with 10 bases between. CDR3 coding DNA: TGCAGTGCTAGAGTTGACAGAAGGAACACCGGGGAGCTGTTTTTT. Its protein is CSARVDRRNTGELFF.

Points on this clonotype: A single base separates this from a much larger clone, so it may be a read error. This chain uses TRBV6-2 or TRBV6-3 with TRBJ1-1; D not resolved. Germline V CDR1 and CDR2: MNHEY, SVGEGT. This CDR3 spans 12 amino acids. The CDR3 DNA reads TGTGCCAGCAGTTACGCGAACACTGAAGCTTCCTTT. Its protein product is CASSYANTEASF.

This clonotype has a handful of counts. One end of the junction does not line up with germline, which may come from a read error. The V gene is TRBV10-3, the J gene TRBJ2-3; the match to TRBD1 covers 9 bases. CDR3 length equals 16 residues. Germline-derived CDR1 and CDR2 are ENHRY and SYGVKD. The CDR3 spells CAITDYGQGSTDAQYF. The CDR3, as DNA: TGTGCCATCACGGACTACGGACAGGGGAGCACAGATGCGCAGTATTTT.

This clonotype was seen repeatedly, ten times or more. The chain combines TRBV11-3 with TRBJ2-7, with D hard to call. Germline V gene data show CDR1 as SGHNT and CDR2 as YENEEA. Trimming pared 1 base from V and 2 bases from J, leaving 9 bases between. The CDR3 totals 14 residues. CDR3 protein: CASSLGVITYEQYF. Written as DNA, the CDR3 is TGTGCCAGCAGCTTAGGAGTTATCACCTACGAGCAGTACTTC.

Ten or more counts support this clonotype. The J gene is TRBJ2-2, the V gene TRBV7-8; unclear D gene. Germline V gives CDR1 SGHVS, CDR2 FQNEAQ. V lost 1 base and J lost 8, with 8 bases in between. CDR3 length: 13 residues. The CDR3 loop is CASSLGSGGELFF. CDR3 DNA: TGTGCCAGCAGCTTAGGAAGTGGTGGGGAGCTGTTTTTT.

This clonotype appeared many times. The CDR3 bases are TGTGCCATCAGTGAGGAATTCCCCGTTCGGGGGAACGAGCAGTACTTC. Translating it yields CAISEEFPVRGNEQYF. The chain joins TRBV10-3 to TRBJ2-7; a weak D match, TRBD2 (6 bases). Germline values: CDR1 ENHRY, CDR2 SYGVKD. V lost 2 bases to trimming and J lost 5 bases, with 19 bases between them. The CDR3 totals 16 residues.

This clonotype was counted ten times or more. The rearrangement links TRBV7-2 to TRBJ2-1; the match to TRBD2 covers 13 bases. Germline V gives CDR1 SGHTA, CDR2 FQGNSA. The V segment lost 5 bases and the J segment 3 bases; nucleotides outside the gene matches: 4. The CDR3 has 16 residues. The CDR3 spells CASSTGTSGNYNEQFF. CDR3 bases: TGTGCCAGCAGCACCGGGACTAGCGGGAACTACAATGAGCAGTTCTTC.

This clonotype showed up many times. The chain joins TRBV20-1 to TRBJ1-1; possible D gene TRBD1, 5 bases. The CDR3 sequence is 15 residues long. From germline, CDR1 is DFQATT and CDR2 SNEGSKA (reference sequence). V dropped 0 bases and J dropped 3 bases, with 14 bases sitting between them. DNA of the CDR3: TGCAGTGCTAGAGATGGGGGTCCGGGTTACACTGAAGCTTTCTTT. Translated: CSARDGGPGYTEAFF.

This clonotype was seen at least ten times. The chain links TRBV20-1 to TRBJ2-3; 8 positions match TRBD2. Germline-derived CDR1 and CDR2 are DFQATT and SNEGSKA (reference sequence). The J segment lost 3 bases and the V segment lost 1 base, leaving 3 bases of the junction unmatched. The CDR3 runs 14 residues. This chain's CDR3 is CSARAGGRTDTQYF. The CDR3 nucleotides read TGCAGTGCTAGAGCGGGAGGGCGAACAGATACGCAGTATTTT.

At least ten counts were recorded for this clonotype. The chain employs TRBV4-3 and TRBJ2-3, with D uncertain. The CDR3 length is 14 residues. The germline CDR1 and CDR2 sequences are LGHNA and YSLEER. Trimming took off 0 bases at V and 2 bases at J, with 6 bases between the two ends. CDR3 nucleotide sequence: TGCGCCAGCAGCCAAGAAGGTAACACAGATACGCAGTATTTT. The encoded protein is CASSQEGNTDTQYF.

This clonotype was observed many times. The chain couples TRBV6-1 to TRBJ2-1, with a tentative D call TRBD2 (6 bases). CDR1 is MNHNS, CDR2 SASEGT, per germline. Deletions cut 1 base from V and 6 bases from J, with 13 bases between. This CDR3 region has 15 residues. CDR3 in DNA: TGTGCCAGCAGTGAAGGGGGGAGGACTTTCAATGAGCAGTTCTTC. Translation gives CASSEGGRTFNEQFF.

The rearrangement uses TRBV10-3 and TRBJ2-4, with D unclear. The CDR3 loop spans 19 amino acids. V lost 0 bases, J lost 0 bases, and 18 bases lay in between. The germline V gene has CDR1 ENHRY and CDR2 SYGVKD. The CDR3 protein is CAISESLPQDRVAKNIQYF. The DNA for the CDR3 is TGTGCCATCAGTGAGTCGCTCCCGCAAGATCGCGTAGCCAAAAACATTCAGTACTTC.

This clonotype has a count of ten or more. The gene calls are TRBV12-3 or TRBV12-4 and TRBJ1-1; TRBD1 agrees at 10 bases. With 6 bases clipped from V and 9 bases from J, the junction kept 4 bases outside the gene matches. The CDR3 sequence is 12 residues long. The CDR3 DNA reads as TGTGCCAGCAGCCGGGGACAGGGGCAAGCTTTCTTT. It is translated as CASSRGQGQAFF.